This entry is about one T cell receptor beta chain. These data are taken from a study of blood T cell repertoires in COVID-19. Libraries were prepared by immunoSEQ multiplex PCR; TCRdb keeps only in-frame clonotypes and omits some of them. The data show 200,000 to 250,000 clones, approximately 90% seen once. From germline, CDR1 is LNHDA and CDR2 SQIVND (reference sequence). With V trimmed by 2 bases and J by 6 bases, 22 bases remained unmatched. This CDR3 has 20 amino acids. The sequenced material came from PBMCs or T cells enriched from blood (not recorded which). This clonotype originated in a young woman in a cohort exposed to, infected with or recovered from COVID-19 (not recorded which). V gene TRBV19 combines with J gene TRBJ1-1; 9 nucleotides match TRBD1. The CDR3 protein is CASSITARASRDREMAEAFF. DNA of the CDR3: TGTGCCAGTAGTATAACTGCCCGGGCGTCCCGGGACAGGGAGATGGCTGAAGCTTTCTTT.